These 7 T cell receptor beta chains were all obtained from the same sample, sequenced in a study of T cell responses to AZD1222 COVID-19 vaccine (dated by TCRdb to the early 2020s). Library method: the immunoSEQ multiplex PCR assay. Imported from immuneACCESS, the table was reduced by TCRdb to in-frame sequences with V and J called. These copies leave out some clones; in studies compared against another copy, an unresolved V gene accounts for under half, and the cause of the remainder is not known. The table for this sample lists 120,000 to 150,000 clones; 89% of them were counted only once. Roughly 1.5% of the sample is taken by the ten largest. The time point label for this specimen denotes: about 28 days (+/-7) after the second vaccine dose. The material sequenced was peripheral blood, taken 28 days after the second AZD1222 dose. The receptors here all came from an adult who received the AZD1222 COVID-19 vaccine.

This chain links TRBV24-1 with TRBJ1-2; D is unclear. V was trimmed by 1 base and J by 8 bases, leaving 13 bases between them. The germline V gene encodes CDR1 KGHDR and CDR2 SFDVKD. The CDR3 extends over 14 amino acids. The DNA for the CDR3 is TGTGCCACCAGTGATTTTGGCAGCCTGGGAGGCTACACCTTC. This sequence encodes CATSDFGSLGGYTF.

The chain combines TRBV13 with TRBJ2-1; D unresolved. The CDR3 contains 15 residues. Trimming took 7 bases from V and 0 from J, leaving 13 bases between them. Germline V lookup: CDR1 PRHDT, CDR2 FYEKMQ (reference sequence). CDR3 nucleotide sequence: TGTGCCAGCACCCCCCCCCGGAGCTCCTACAATGAGCAGTTCTTC. Translating it yields CASTPPRSSYNEQFF.

The chain recombines TRBV7-9 with TRBJ1-2, with a possible D match to TRBD1 (5 bases). The CDR3 runs 12 residues. Germline V lookup: CDR1 SEHNR, CDR2 FQNEAQ (reference sequence). Trimming took 3 bases from V and 10 from J, leaving 12 bases between them. For the CDR3, the DNA is TGTGCCAGCAGCTTCCAGGGCACATCCTACACCTTC. It encodes CASSFQGTSYTF.

The table lists this clone with a count of one. V is TRBV5-6 and J is TRBJ2-7, with 7 positions matching TRBD2. Per germline, CDR1 SGHDT and CDR2 YYEEEE. This CDR3 spans 15 amino acids. The J segment lost 6 bases and the V segment lost 0 bases, leaving 9 bases of the junction unmatched. The CDR3 coding sequence is TGTGCCAGCAGCTTGGTCGCGGGAGTTCGGCGCGAGCAGTACTTC. It specifies CASSLVAGVRREQYF.

The chain couples TRBV12-3 or TRBV12-4 to TRBJ2-3, with D unresolved. V lost 3 bases, J lost 6 bases, and 7 bases lay in between. There are 12 residues in the CDR3. The CDR3 sequence is CASSFPPDTQYF. CDR3 DNA sequence: TGTGCCAGCAGTTTCCCTCCCGATACGCAGTATTTT.

The chain uses TRBV28 and TRBJ1-4; D remains ambiguous. This CDR3 contains 13 residues. The V end was cut by 2 bases, the J end by 11 bases, with 12 bases between. Germline assignment: CDR1 MDHEN and CDR2 SYDVKM. The CDR3 protein is CASSLPHQEKLFF. The CDR3 DNA reads TGTGCCAGCAGTTTACCCCACCAGGAGAAACTGTTTTTT.

CDR3 DNA sequence: TGTGCCACCAGGCTTGTGACTAGCATGTATTTT. Translation: CATRLVTSMYF. The genes are TRBV6-5 and TRBJ2-3; 7 nucleotides match TRBD2. CDR1 is MNHEY and CDR2 is SVGAGI in the germline V gene. The CDR3 totals 11 residues. The trim removed 10 bases at V and 14 bases at J, leaving 12 bases unmatched.